Sequencing of this TCR beta chain was carried out in a study of control samples from healthy donors and cancer patients. Sequenced by immunoSEQ multiplex PCR; TCRdb stores in-frame clones only, minus some. The data contain about 90,000 clones, 85% to 95% of them singletons. Germline assignment: CDR1 MDHEN and CDR2 SYDVKM. Trimming cost V 7 bases and J 5 bases, with 15 bases left between them. The CDR3 loop spans 14 amino acids. The rearrangement links TRBV28 to TRBJ1-3, with a weak D call TRBD1 (6 bases). The sequence came from a young woman in good health. The source material was blood. CDR3 sequence: CASTFGGKRNTIYF. The CDR3, as DNA: TGTGCCAGCACATTCGGGGGCAAAAGAAACACCATATATTTT.